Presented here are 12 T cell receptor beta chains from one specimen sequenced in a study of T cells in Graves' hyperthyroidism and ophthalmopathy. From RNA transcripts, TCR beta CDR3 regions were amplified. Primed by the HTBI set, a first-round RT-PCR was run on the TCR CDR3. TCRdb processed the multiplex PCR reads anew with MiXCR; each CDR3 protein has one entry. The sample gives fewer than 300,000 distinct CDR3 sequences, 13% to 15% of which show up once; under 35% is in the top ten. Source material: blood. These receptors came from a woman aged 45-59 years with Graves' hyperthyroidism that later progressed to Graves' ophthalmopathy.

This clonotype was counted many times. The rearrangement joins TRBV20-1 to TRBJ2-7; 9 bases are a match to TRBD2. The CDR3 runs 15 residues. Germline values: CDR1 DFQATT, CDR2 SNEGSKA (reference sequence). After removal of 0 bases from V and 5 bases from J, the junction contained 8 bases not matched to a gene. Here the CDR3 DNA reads TGCAGTGCTAGAGATGAGCGGGAGGCCCGCCACGAGCAGTACTTC. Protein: CSARDEREARHEQYF.

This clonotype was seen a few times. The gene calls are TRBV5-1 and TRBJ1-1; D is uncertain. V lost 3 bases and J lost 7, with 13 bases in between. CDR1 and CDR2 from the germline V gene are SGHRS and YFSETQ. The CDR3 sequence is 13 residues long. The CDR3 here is CASSSRTTVEAFF. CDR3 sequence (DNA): TGCGCCAGCAGCTCGCGAACGACCGTTGAAGCTTTCTTT.

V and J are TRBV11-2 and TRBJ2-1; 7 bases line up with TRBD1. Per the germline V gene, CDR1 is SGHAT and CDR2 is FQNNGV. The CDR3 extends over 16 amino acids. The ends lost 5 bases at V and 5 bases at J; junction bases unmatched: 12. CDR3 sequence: CASSPRLGGGNNEQFF. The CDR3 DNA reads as TGTGCCAGCAGCCCCCGTCTAGGGGGCGGAAACAATGAGCAGTTCTTC.

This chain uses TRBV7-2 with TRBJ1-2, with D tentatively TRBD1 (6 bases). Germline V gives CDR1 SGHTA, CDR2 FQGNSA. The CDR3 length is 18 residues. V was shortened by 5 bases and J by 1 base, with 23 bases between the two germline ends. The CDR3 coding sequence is TGTGCCAGCAGCCTCACGACAGGTCGAATCGGATTTAACTATGGCTACACCTTC. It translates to CASSLTTGRIGFNYGYTF.

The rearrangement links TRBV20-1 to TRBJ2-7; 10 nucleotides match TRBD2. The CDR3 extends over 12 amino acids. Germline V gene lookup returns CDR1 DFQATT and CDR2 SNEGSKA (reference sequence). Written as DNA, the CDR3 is TGCAGCGGGACTAGCGTTCTCTACGAGCAGTACTTC. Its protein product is CSGTSVLYEQYF.

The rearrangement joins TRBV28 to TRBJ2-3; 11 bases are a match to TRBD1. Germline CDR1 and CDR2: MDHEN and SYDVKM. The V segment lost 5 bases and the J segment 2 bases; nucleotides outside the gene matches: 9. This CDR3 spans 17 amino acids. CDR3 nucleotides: TGTGCCAGCAGTCCGGGACAGGGGGTGTCCTTCACAGATACGCAGTATTTT. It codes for CASSPGQGVSFTDTQYF.

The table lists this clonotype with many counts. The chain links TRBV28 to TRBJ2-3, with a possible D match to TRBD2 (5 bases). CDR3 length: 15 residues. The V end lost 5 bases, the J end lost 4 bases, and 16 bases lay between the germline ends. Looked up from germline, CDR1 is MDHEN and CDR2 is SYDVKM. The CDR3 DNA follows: TGTGCCAGCAGTCCCTCGTGGGAGAGGTCAGATACGCAGTATTTT. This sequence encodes CASSPSWERSDTQYF.

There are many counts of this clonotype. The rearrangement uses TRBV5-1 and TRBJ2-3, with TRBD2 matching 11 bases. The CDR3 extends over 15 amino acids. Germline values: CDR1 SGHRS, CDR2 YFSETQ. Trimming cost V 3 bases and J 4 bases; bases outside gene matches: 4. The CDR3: CASSYSTSGADTQYF. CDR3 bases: TGCGCCAGCAGCTACTCGACTAGCGGGGCAGATACGCAGTATTTT. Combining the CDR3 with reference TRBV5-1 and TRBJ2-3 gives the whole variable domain KAGVTQTPRYLIKTRGQQVTLSCSPISGHRSVSWYQQTPGQGLQFLFEYFSETQRNKGNFPGRFSGRQFSNSRSEMNVSTLELGDSALYLCASSYSTSGADTQYFGPGTRLTVL.

CDR3 DNA sequence: TGTGCCAGCAGCTCGAAGGGGACAGGGTCGTATTTT. Protein sequence: CASSSKGTGSYF. This chain joins TRBV25-1 and TRBJ2-3; TRBD1 matches at 9 bases. V lost 6 bases and J lost 14; bases outside the gene matches: 9. CDR3 length: 12 amino acids. Germline V lookup: CDR1 MGHDK, CDR2 SYGVNS.

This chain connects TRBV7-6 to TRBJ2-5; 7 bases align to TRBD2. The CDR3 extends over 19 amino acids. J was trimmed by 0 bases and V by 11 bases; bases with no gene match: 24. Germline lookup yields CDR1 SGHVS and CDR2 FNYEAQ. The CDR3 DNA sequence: TGTGCCCCCGAGGTCCGGGGAGGGCCCCCCCGGGGGGACCAAGAGACCCAGTACTTC. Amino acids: CAPEVRGGPPRGDQETQYF.

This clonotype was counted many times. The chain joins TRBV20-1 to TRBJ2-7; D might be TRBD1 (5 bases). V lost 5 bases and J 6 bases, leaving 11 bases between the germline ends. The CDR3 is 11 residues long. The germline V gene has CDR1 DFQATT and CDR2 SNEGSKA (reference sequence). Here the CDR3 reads CSASLDSEQYF. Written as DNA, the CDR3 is TGCAGTGCTTCTCTAGACAGCGAGCAGTACTTC.

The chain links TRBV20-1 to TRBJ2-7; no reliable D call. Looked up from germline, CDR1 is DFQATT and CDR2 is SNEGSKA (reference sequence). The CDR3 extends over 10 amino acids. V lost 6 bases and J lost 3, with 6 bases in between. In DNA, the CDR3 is TGCAGTGCCCGGAACTACGAGCAGTACTTC. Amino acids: CSARNYEQYF.